Below are 15 T cell receptor beta chains sequenced from a single sample in a study of blood T cell repertoires in COVID-19. Assay: immunoSEQ multiplex PCR; the TCRdb copy retains only in-frame clones and omits some. The sample lists some 150,000 clones, roughly 84% occurring once. Sequencing was carried out using peripheral blood. All receptors derive from a woman aged 55-75 years with acute or convalescent COVID-19.

The chain combines TRBV18 with TRBJ2-2; tentative D call: TRBD2 (6 bases). From germline, CDR1 is KGHSH and CDR2 LQKENI. Trimming removed 6 bases at V and 2 bases at J, with 22 bases between. The CDR3 has 18 residues. The CDR3 is CASSLKGPGTSNTGELFF. The DNA for the CDR3 is TGTGCCAGCTCCCTTAAAGGACCCGGGACTTCAAACACCGGGGAGCTGTTTTTT.

This clone ranks as medium-sized. The J gene is TRBJ2-7, the V gene TRBV4-1; 12 bases agree with TRBD1. The CDR3 totals 17 residues. After removal of 1 base from V and 4 bases from J, the junction contained 8 bases not matched to a gene. CDR1 and CDR2 (germline): MGHRA, YSYEKL. The CDR3 nucleotides are TGCGCCAGCAGCCAAGCCTCCGGGACAGGGGGCTGGTACGAGCAGTACTTC. Protein product: CASSQASGTGGWYEQYF.

V is TRBV4-1 and J is TRBJ1-1; possible D gene TRBD1, 5 bases. Trimming took 1 base from V and 0 from J, leaving 12 bases between them. Germline V CDR1 and CDR2: MGHRA, YSYEKL. The CDR3 has 16 amino acids. The CDR3 loop reads CASSQVTLGVNTEAFF. CDR3 in DNA: TGCGCCAGCAGCCAAGTCACGTTAGGGGTGAACACTGAAGCTTTCTTT.

This clone has just a few counts. V usage is TRBV10-1 and J usage is TRBJ1-5; possible D gene TRBD1, 6 bases. Trimming took off 10 bases at V and 4 bases at J, with 23 bases between the two ends. The CDR3 consists of 16 residues. Germline lookup yields CDR1 WNHNN and CDR2 SYGVQD (reference sequence). CDR3 bases: TGCGCCACCCACAGGGTTGGCAGCCTCTTAAATCAGCCCCAGCATTTT. This encodes CATHRVGSLLNQPQHF.

This rearrangement joins TRBV27 to TRBJ1-1; 7 bases match TRBD1. The CDR3 covers 13 residues. The germline V gene has CDR1 MNHEY and CDR2 SMNVEV (reference sequence). With 5 bases clipped from V and 6 bases from J, the junction kept 6 bases outside the gene matches. CDR3 amino acids: CASSTGDRAEAFF. DNA for the CDR3: TGTGCCAGCAGTACAGGGGACAGAGCTGAAGCTTTCTTT.

V is TRBV12-3 or TRBV12-4 and J is TRBJ1-2; TRBD1 aligns across 7 bases. The CDR3 consists of 12 residues. With 6 bases clipped from V and 8 bases from J, the junction kept 6 bases outside the gene matches. The CDR3 DNA is TGTGCCAGCAGCCGGGTAGGGGGCGGCTACACCTTC. Amino acids: CASSRVGGGYTF.

The V and J genes are TRBV7-8 and TRBJ2-1; 9 bases agree with TRBD2. Germline-derived CDR1 and CDR2 are SGHVS and FQNEAQ. The CDR3 covers 14 residues. Germline trimming cut 1 base from V and 9 bases from J; bases unmatched to any gene: 4. CDR3 coding DNA: TGTGCCAGCAGCTTAGTCGCTAGCGGGGCTGAGCAGTTCTTC. Amino acids: CASSLVASGAEQFF. The variable domain in full, completed from reference TRBV7-8 and TRBJ2-1, reads GAGVSQSPRYKVAKRGQDVALRCDPISGHVSLFWYQQALGQGPEFLTYFQNEAQLDKSGLPSDRFFAERPEGSVSTLKIQRTQQEDSAVYLCASSLVASGAEQFFGPGTRLTVL.

This clone came up a few times. The chain employs TRBV6-5 and TRBJ1-5, with 8 bases identical to TRBD1. Germline V CDR1 and CDR2: MNHEY, SVGAGI. V lost 6 bases and J lost 5; bases outside the gene matches: 6. The CDR3 extends over 14 amino acids. CDR3 nucleotides: TGTGCCAGCAGAACCTTGACAGGGGATCAGCCCCAGCATTTT. This codes for CASRTLTGDQPQHF.

Comment on this clone: At the DNA level, this CDR3 is encoded by other sequences in the same sample as well. The V gene is TRBV27, the J gene TRBJ2-7, with D perhaps TRBD2 (5 bases). Looked up from germline, CDR1 is MNHEY and CDR2 is SMNVEV (reference sequence). Trimming took off 6 bases at V and 4 bases at J, with 10 bases between the two ends. The CDR3 length is 12 residues. The CDR3 sequence: CASRRTAYEQYF. CDR3 bases: TGTGCCAGCAGACGGACTGCGTACGAGCAGTACTTC.

This clone was seen once. The chain carries TRBV2 and TRBJ2-3, with 9 bases fitting TRBD2. The CDR3 has 16 residues. CDR1 SNHLY and CDR2 FYNNEI come from the germline V gene. V lost 1 base and J lost 0; bases outside the gene matches: 2. DNA for the CDR3: TGTGCCAGCAGTGAAGAAGCGGGGGGTAGCACAGATACGCAGTATTTT. Translated, it gives CASSEEAGGSTDTQYF.

Only one count was recorded for this clone. The V gene is TRBV6-5, the J gene TRBJ1-3, with D tentatively TRBD1 (6 bases). The CDR3 totals 15 residues. Trimming cost V 2 bases and J 5 bases, with 13 bases left between them. Germline CDR1 MNHEY, CDR2 SVGAGI. CDR3 bases: TGTGCCAGCAGTTACGATGCAGGGGCTAGAAACACCATATATTTT. It specifies CASSYDAGARNTIYF.

The rearrangement uses TRBV6-5 and TRBJ2-1; 10 nucleotides align to TRBD2. This CDR3 is 15 amino acids long. CDR1 is MNHEY and CDR2 is SVGAGI in the germline V gene. V lost 6 bases, J lost 0 bases, and 2 bases stayed unmatched. The CDR3 region is CASRLAGSSYNEQFF. The CDR3 nucleotides are TGTGCCAGCAGACTAGCGGGGAGCTCCTACAATGAGCAGTTCTTC.

This chain links TRBV5-6 with TRBJ1-2, with TRBD1 identical over 8 bases. Germline CDR1 is SGHDT and CDR2 is YYEEEE. The CDR3 length is 12 residues. V was pared by 3 bases and J by 8 bases, with 3 bases of the junction left unmatched. CDR3 sequence: CASSWGQAGYTF. CDR3 bases: TGTGCCAGCAGCTGGGGACAGGCAGGCTACACCTTC.

This rearrangement joins TRBV7-2 to TRBJ2-3; TRBD2 is a possible D gene (5 bases). The germline V and J ends were trimmed by 1 base and 2 bases, with 13 bases remaining between them. Germline assignment: CDR1 SGHTA and CDR2 FQGNSA. This CDR3 comprises 16 residues. The CDR3 protein is CASSLVYGEPTDTQYF. For the CDR3, the DNA is TGTGCCAGCAGCTTAGTCTACGGGGAACCCACAGATACGCAGTATTTT.

The chain employs TRBV7-2 and TRBJ2-3; D possibly corresponds to TRBD1 (6 bases). The CDR3 is 15 amino acids. Germline CDR1 is SGHTA and CDR2 is FQGNSA. V lost 0 bases and J 2 bases, leaving 9 bases between the germline ends. CDR3 residues: CASSLAGAHTDTQYF. The DNA for the CDR3 is TGTGCCAGCAGCTTAGCGGGGGCCCACACAGATACGCAGTATTTT.